This TCR beta chain emerged from a study of cytomegalovirus exposure and HLA in healthy donors. The germline gives CDR1 SEHNR, CDR2 FQNEAQ (reference sequence). The CDR3 is 12 residues long. In regard to this clone: Relative to the germline gene, one junction end is altered; a read error may explain this.

PCR involved 60 Vbeta and 13 Jbeta primers. The table came from immunoSEQ multiplex PCR; TCRdb's copy has only in-frame clones and leaves some out. The table includes some 170,000 clones, less than 80% detected once. The sample consisted of PBMCs. The source is a man aged 35-49 years in good health and CMV-seronegative. The rearrangement uses TRBV7-9 and TRBJ2-7; D perhaps matches TRBD1 (6 bases). In DNA form, the CDR3 reads TGTTCCAGCACCCTGGACAGCTACGAGCAGTACTTC. It is translated as CSSTLDSYEQYF.